The 7 T cell receptor beta chains presented below share a single source sample, sequenced in a study of shared clonotypes between healthy human individuals. TCRdb keeps only in-frame clones here, not all; method: immunoSEQ multiplex PCR. The data hold hundreds of thousands of clones, with about 85% observed a single time. Source material: PBMCs. Every receptor here comes from a middle-aged woman in good health. Some clones in this sample may be carry-over from other donors' samples.

CDR3 loop: CASSMIYGYTF. The DNA for the CDR3 is TGTGCCAGCAGTATGATATATGGCTACACCTTC. The rearrangement uses TRBV2 and TRBJ1-2, with D hard to call. The CDR3 is 11 residues long. V shed 5 bases and J shed 5 bases, with 6 bases lying between them. The germline CDR1 and CDR2 sequences are SNHLY and FYNNEI.

Details on this clone: A much bigger clone sits one base away, suggesting this may be a read error. The V gene is TRBV27, the J gene TRBJ1-2; D remains ambiguous. With 6 bases removed from V and 0 bases from J, the gap between germline ends came to 5 bases. This CDR3 is built from 12 residues. CDR1 and CDR2 (germline): MNHEY, SMNVEV (reference sequence). This CDR3 reads CASSLANYGYTF. The CDR3 DNA is TGTGCCAGCAGCCTAGCTAACTATGGCTACACCTTC.

This sequence joins TRBV5-1 and TRBJ2-3; D remains ambiguous. Deletions cut 4 bases from V and 5 bases from J, with 11 bases between. The CDR3 sequence is 13 residues long. CDR1 and CDR2 from the germline V gene are SGHRS and YFSETQ. The chain's CDR3 is CASSLMAEDTQYF. The CDR3 nucleotides read TGCGCCAGCAGCCTGATGGCGGAAGATACGCAGTATTTT. The full variable domain, its missing parts supplied by reference TRBV5-1 and TRBJ2-3, is KAGVTQTPRYLIKTRGQQVTLSCSPISGHRSVSWYQQTPGQGLQFLFEYFSETQRNKGNFPGRFSGRQFSNSRSEMNVSTLELGDSALYLCASSLMAEDTQYFGPGTRLTVL.

J is TRBJ2-4 and V is TRBV11-2; 7 positions match TRBD1. The CDR3 has 14 residues. The V segment lost 3 bases and the J segment 8 bases; nucleotides outside the gene matches: 7. The V gene's germline CDR1 is SGHAT and CDR2 FQNNGV. CDR3: CASSFIDRVDIQYF. CDR3 nucleotides: TGTGCCAGCAGCTTTATAGACAGGGTAGACATTCAGTACTTC.

This clone was observed a handful of times. This chain links TRBV5-6 with TRBJ1-2; possibly TRBD1 for D (6 bases). Per the germline V gene, CDR1 is SGHDT and CDR2 is YYEEEE. The CDR3 contains 11 residues. Trimming took off 0 bases at V and 10 bases at J, with 7 bases between the two ends. The CDR3 here is CASSLAGVYTF. The CDR3 DNA sequence: TGTGCCAGCAGCTTGGCAGGGGTCTACACCTTC.

The rearrangement links TRBV28 to TRBJ1-2, with 8 bases matching TRBD1. With 3 bases clipped from V and 6 bases from J, the junction kept 0 bases outside the gene matches. The CDR3 is 12 amino acids. Germline values: CDR1 MDHEN, CDR2 SYDVKM. The CDR3 protein is CASSLTGDGYTF. DNA for the CDR3: TGTGCCAGCAGTTTGACAGGGGATGGCTACACCTTC.

This clone was counted once. This rearrangement joins TRBV28 to TRBJ2-5, with 7 bases that match TRBD2. The CDR3 length is 14 residues. The J segment lost 10 bases and the V segment lost 2 bases, leaving 10 bases of the junction unmatched. Germline V CDR1 and CDR2: MDHEN, SYDVKM. The CDR3 DNA sequence: TGTGCCAGCAGTTTAATCTCGGGGACGGGGGGCCAGTACTTC. It translates to CASSLISGTGGQYF.